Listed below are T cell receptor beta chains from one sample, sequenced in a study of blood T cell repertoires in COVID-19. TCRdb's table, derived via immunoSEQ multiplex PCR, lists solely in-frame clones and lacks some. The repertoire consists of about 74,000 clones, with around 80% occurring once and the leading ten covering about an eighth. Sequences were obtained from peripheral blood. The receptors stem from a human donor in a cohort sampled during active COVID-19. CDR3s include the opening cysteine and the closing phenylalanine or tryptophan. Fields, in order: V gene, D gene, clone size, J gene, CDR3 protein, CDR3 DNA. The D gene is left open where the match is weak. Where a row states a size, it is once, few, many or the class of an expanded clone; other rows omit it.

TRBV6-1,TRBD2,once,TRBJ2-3,CASSVTSGGAQRGWDTQYF,TGTGCCAGCAGTGTTACTAGCGGGGGGGCCCAGAGGGGATGGGATACGCAGTATTTT
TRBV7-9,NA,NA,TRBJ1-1,CASSQNWGPEAFF,TGTGCCAGCAGCCAGAATTGGGGCCCCGAAGCTTTCTTT
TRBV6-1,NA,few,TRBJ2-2,CASSEYPGSNTGELFF,TGTGCCAGCAGTGAATACCCGGGATCGAACACCGGGGAGCTGTTTTTT
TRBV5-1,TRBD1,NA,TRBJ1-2,CASSVGQVPSYGYTF,TGCGCCAGCAGCGTGGGACAGGTCCCTTCCTATGGCTACACCTTC
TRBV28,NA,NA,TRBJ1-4,CASSLGGRAEKLFF,TGTGCCAGCAGTTTAGGAGGAAGGGCTGAAAAACTGTTTTTT
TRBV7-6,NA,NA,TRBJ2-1,CASSLTDSTYNEQFF,TGTGCCAGCAGCTTAACAGACAGTACGTACAATGAGCAGTTCTTC
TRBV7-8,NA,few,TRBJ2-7,CASSLSSYEQYF,TGTGCCAGCAGCCTCAGCTCCTACGAGCAGTACTTC
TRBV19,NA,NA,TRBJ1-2,CASSLGQFYGYTF,TGTGCCAGTAGCCTCGGACAATTCTATGGCTACACCTTC
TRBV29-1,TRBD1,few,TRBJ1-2,CSVEMGQNYGYTF,TGCAGCGTTGAAATGGGACAGAACTATGGCTACACCTTC
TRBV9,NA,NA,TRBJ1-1,CASSVVAQIHTEAFF,TGTGCCAGCAGCGTAGTAGCACAAATACACACTGAAGCTTTCTTT
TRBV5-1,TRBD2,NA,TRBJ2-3,CASSLRSGGRTDTQYF,TGCGCCAGCAGCTTACGAAGCGGGGGGCGCACAGATACGCAGTATTTT
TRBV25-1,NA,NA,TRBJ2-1,CASSDGRGSYNEQFF,TGTGCCAGCAGTGATGGAAGAGGGTCCTACAATGAGCAGTTCTTC
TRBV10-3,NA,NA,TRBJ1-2,CARTRGTGRSSGGGYTF,TGTGCCAGAACTAGGGGAACAGGGCGGTCCTCGGGGGGTGGCTACACCTTC
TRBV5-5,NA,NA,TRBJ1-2,CASSHVTGTFNYGYTF,TGTGCCAGCAGCCACGTTACAGGGACCTTTAACTATGGCTACACCTTC
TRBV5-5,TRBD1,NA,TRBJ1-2,CASSARQGSYGYTF,TGTGCCAGCAGCGCCCGACAGGGTAGCTATGGCTACACCTTC
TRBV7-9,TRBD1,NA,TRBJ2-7,CASSLVSGGTYEQYF,TGTGCCAGCAGCTTAGTTTCAGGGGGCACCTACGAGCAGTACTTC
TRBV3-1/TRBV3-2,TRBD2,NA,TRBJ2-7,CASSQDRIGGASYEQYF,TGTGCCAGCAGCCAAGATCGGATCGGGGGGGCGTCCTACGAGCAGTACTTC
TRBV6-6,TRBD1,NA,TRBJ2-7,CASSLQGARYEQYF,TGTGCCAGCAGTTTACAGGGGGCTAGGTACGAGCAGTACTTC
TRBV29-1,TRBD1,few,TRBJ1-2,CSVEVPGQGYGYTF,TGCAGCGTTGAAGTGCCGGGACAGGGATATGGCTACACCTTC
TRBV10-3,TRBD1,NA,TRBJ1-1,CAITPGTANTEAFF,TGTGCCATCACCCCCGGGACAGCGAACACTGAAGCTTTCTTT
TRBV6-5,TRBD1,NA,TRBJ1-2,CASSSAGTGEYGYTF,TGTGCCAGCAGCTCAGCCGGAACAGGGGAATATGGCTACACCTTC
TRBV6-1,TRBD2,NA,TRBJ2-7,CASSDRAGGRGEQYF,TGTGCCAGCAGTGACCGAGCGGGGGGGCGTGGCGAGCAGTACTTC
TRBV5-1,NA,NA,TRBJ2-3,CASSLGQADTDTQYF,TGCGCCAGCAGCTTGGGACAGGCCGACACAGATACGCAGTATTTT
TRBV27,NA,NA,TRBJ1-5,CASSFGGALNQPQHF,TGTGCCAGCAGTTTCGGGGGGGCCCTTAATCAGCCCCAGCATTTT
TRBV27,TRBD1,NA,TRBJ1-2,CASMGGRGRNGYTF,TGTGCCAGCATGGGAGGCAGGGGGCGAAATGGCTACACCTTC
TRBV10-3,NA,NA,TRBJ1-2,CAISETDPSYGYTF,TGTGCCATCAGTGAGACCGATCCTAGCTATGGCTACACCTTC
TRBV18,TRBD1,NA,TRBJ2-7,CASSPGTDSYEQYF,TGTGCCAGCTCCCCGGGGACAGACTCCTACGAGCAGTACTTC
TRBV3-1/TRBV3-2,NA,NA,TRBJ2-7,CASSHGGYEQYF,TGTGCCAGCAGCCACGGTGGCTACGAGCAGTACTTC
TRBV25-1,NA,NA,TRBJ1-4,CASLNHLGKLFF,TGTGCCTCGTTGAACCACCTAGGAAAACTGTTTTTT
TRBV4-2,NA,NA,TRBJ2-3,CASSPGLTDTQYF,TGTGCCAGCAGCCCAGGTCTCACAGATACGCAGTATTTT
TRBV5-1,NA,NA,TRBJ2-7,CASSSLGGAYEQYF,TGCGCCAGCAGCTCCCTAGGGGGGGCCTACGAGCAGTACTTC
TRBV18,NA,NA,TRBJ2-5,CASSATGETQYF,TGTGCCAGCTCAGCAACCGGGGAGACCCAGTACTTC
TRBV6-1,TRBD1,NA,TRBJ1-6,CASSEAVRGQGYSPLHF,TGTGCCAGCAGTGAAGCCGTCAGGGGACAGGGGTATTCACCCCTCCACTTT
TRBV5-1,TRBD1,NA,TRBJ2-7,CASSLDGQGKIYEQYF,TGCGCCAGCAGCTTGGATGGACAGGGTAAGATCTACGAGCAGTACTTC
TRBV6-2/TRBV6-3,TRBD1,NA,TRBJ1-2,CASSPSLGQGTDGYTF,TGTGCCAGCAGTCCCTCTTTGGGACAGGGAACGGATGGCTACACCTTC
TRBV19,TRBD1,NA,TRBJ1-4,CASSTEGQFNEKLFF,TGTGCCAGTAGTACCGAGGGACAGTTTAATGAAAAACTGTTTTTT
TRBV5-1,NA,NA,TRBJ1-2,CASSLGQVVGYTF,TGCGCCAGCAGCTTGGGACAGGTCGTCGGCTACACCTTC
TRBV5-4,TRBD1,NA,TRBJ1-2,CASSTPRTGYGYTF,TGTGCCAGCAGCACCCCCCGGACAGGCTATGGCTACACCTTC